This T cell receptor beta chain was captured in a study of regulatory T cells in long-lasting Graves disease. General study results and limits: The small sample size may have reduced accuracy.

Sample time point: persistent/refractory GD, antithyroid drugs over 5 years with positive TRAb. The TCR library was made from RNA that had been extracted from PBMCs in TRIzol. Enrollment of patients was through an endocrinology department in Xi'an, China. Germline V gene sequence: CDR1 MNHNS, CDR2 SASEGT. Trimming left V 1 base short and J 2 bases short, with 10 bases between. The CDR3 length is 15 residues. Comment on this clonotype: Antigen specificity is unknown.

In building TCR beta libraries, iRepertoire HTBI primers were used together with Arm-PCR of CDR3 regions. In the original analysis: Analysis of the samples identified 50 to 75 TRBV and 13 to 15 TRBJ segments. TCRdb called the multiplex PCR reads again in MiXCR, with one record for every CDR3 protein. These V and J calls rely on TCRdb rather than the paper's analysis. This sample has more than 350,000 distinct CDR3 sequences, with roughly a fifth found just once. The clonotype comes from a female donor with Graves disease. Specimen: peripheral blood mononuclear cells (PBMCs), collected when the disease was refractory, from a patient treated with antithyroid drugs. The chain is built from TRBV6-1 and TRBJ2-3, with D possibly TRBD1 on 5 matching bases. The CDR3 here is CASSEGSRDTDTQYF. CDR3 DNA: TGTGCCAGCAGTGAAGGCTCCAGGGACACAGATACGCAGTATTTT.